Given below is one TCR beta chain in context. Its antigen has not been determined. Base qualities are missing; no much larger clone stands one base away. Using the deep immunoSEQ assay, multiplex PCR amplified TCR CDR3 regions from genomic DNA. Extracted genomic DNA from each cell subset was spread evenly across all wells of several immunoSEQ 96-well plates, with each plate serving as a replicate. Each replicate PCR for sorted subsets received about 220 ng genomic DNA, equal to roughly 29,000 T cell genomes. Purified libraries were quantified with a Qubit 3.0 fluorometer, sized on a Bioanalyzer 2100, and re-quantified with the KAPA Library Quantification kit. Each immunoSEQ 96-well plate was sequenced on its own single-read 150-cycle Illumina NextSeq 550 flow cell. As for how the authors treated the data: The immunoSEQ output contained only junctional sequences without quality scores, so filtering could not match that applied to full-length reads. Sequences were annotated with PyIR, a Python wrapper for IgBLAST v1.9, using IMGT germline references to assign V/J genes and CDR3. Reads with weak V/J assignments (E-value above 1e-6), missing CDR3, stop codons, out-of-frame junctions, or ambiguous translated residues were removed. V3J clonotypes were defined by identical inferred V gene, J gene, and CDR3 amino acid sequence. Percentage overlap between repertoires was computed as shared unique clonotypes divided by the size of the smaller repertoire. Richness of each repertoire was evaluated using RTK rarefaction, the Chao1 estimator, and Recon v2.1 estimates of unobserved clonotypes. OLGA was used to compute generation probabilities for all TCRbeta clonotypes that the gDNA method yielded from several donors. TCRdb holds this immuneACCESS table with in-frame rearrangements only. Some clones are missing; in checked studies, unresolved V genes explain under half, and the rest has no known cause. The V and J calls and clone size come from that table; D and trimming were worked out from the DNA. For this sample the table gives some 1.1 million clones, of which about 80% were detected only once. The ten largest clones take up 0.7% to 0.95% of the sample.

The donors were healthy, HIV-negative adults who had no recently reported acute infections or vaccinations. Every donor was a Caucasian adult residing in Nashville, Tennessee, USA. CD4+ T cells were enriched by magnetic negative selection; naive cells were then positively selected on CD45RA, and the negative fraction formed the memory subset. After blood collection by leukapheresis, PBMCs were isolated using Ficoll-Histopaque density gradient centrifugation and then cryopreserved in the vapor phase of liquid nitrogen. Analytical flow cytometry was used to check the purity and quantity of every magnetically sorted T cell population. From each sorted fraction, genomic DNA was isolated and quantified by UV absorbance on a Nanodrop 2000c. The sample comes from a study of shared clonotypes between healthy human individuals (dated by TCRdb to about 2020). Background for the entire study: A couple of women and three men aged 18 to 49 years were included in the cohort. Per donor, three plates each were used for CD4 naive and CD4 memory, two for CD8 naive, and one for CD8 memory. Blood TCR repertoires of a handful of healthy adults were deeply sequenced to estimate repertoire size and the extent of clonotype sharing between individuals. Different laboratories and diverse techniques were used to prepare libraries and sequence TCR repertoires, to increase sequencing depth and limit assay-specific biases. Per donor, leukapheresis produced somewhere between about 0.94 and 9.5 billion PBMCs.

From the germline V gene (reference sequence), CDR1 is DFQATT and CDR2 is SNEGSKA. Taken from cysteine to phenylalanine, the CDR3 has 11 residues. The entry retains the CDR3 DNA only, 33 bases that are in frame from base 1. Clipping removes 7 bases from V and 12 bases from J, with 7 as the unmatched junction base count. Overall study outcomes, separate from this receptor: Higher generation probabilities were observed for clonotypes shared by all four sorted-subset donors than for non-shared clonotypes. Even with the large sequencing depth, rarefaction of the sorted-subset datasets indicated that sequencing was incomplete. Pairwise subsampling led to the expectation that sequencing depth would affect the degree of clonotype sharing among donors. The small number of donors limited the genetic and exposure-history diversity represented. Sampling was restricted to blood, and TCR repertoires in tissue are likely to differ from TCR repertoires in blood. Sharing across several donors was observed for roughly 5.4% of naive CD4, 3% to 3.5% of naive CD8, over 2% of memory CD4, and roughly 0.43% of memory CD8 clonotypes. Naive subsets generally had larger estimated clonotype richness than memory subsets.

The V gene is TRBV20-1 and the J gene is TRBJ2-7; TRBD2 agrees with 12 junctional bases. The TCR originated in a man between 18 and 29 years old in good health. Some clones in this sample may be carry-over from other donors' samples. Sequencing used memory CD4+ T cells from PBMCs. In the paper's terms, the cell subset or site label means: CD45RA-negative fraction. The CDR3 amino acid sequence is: CSVGLAGGGYF. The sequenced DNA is TGCAGTGTGGGGCTAGCGGGAGGGGGGTACTTC.